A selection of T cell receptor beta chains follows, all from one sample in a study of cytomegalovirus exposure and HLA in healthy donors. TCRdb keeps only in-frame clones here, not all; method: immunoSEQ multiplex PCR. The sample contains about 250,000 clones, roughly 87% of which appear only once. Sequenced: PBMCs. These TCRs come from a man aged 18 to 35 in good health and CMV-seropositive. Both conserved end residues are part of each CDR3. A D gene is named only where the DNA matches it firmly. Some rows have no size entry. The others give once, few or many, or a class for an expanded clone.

CDR3aa: CARYDRGLGETQYF; CDR3nt: TGTGCCAGGTATGACAGGGGGTTAGGAGAGACCCAGTACTTC; v_gene: TRBV2; abundance: -; j_gene: TRBJ2-5; d_gene: TRBD1
CDR3aa: CASSQFPRGRGANVLTF; CDR3nt: TGCGCCAGCAGCCAATTCCCTAGGGGGCGTGGGGCCAACGTCCTGACTTTC; v_gene: TRBV4-1; abundance: -; j_gene: TRBJ2-6; d_gene: TRBD1
CDR3aa: CAWSVRGSHEQYF; CDR3nt: TGTGCCTGGAGTGTGCGAGGGAGCCACGAGCAGTACTTC; v_gene: TRBV30; abundance: -; j_gene: TRBJ2-7; d_gene: -
CDR3aa: CASRTFGTGGAYGYTF; CDR3nt: TGTGCCAGCAGAACCTTCGGGACAGGGGGGGCCTATGGCTACACCTTC; v_gene: TRBV28; abundance: -; j_gene: TRBJ1-2; d_gene: TRBD1
CDR3aa: CASTGATKSITEAFF; CDR3nt: TGTGCCAGCACGGGGGCGACGAAGTCGATAACTGAAGCTTTCTTT; v_gene: TRBV2; abundance: -; j_gene: TRBJ1-1; d_gene: -
CDR3aa: CASSYSALGLPYEQYF; CDR3nt: TGTGCCAGCAGTTACTCGGCGTTGGGGCTACCCTACGAGCAGTACTTC; v_gene: TRBV6-6; abundance: -; j_gene: TRBJ2-7; d_gene: -
CDR3aa: CASSEGSYNEQFF; CDR3nt: TGTGCCAGCAGCGAGGGCTCCTACAATGAGCAGTTCTTC; v_gene: TRBV9; abundance: -; j_gene: TRBJ2-1; d_gene: -
CDR3aa: CASSLDRTYEQYF; CDR3nt: TGTGCCAGCAGCTTGGACAGAACCTACGAGCAGTACTTC; v_gene: TRBV5-4; abundance: -; j_gene: TRBJ2-7; d_gene: -
CDR3aa: CATRPGVDTEAFF; CDR3nt: TGTGCCACCCGCCCCGGGGTGGACACTGAAGCTTTCTTT; v_gene: TRBV10-3; abundance: -; j_gene: TRBJ1-1; d_gene: -
CDR3aa: CASEGSGSNTEAFF; CDR3nt: TGTGCCAGCGAAGGGTCAGGGTCGAACACTGAAGCTTTCTTT; v_gene: TRBV2; abundance: -; j_gene: TRBJ1-1; d_gene: -
CDR3aa: CAWSVLLGINQPQHF; CDR3nt: TGTGCCTGGAGTGTACTTTTGGGCATTAATCAGCCCCAGCATTTT; v_gene: TRBV30; abundance: once; j_gene: TRBJ1-5; d_gene: -
CDR3aa: CASSDRVSNQPQHF; CDR3nt: TGTGCCAGCAGTGATAGGGTAAGCAATCAGCCCCAGCATTTT; v_gene: TRBV2; abundance: once; j_gene: TRBJ1-5; d_gene: -
CDR3aa: CASSRLAGGYNEQFF; CDR3nt: TGTGCCAGCAGCAGACTAGCGGGAGGATACAATGAGCAGTTCTTC; v_gene: TRBV28; abundance: -; j_gene: TRBJ2-1; d_gene: TRBD2
CDR3aa: CASSQSDVYEQYF; CDR3nt: TGTGCCAGCAGTCAATCGGATGTCTACGAGCAGTACTTC; v_gene: TRBV6-5; abundance: -; j_gene: TRBJ2-7; d_gene: -
CDR3aa: CASSDGVSYNEQFF; CDR3nt: TGTGCCAGCAGTGACGGGGTGTCCTACAATGAGCAGTTCTTC; v_gene: TRBV6-1; abundance: once; j_gene: TRBJ2-1; d_gene: -
CDR3aa: CSVGGGERDIQYF; CDR3nt: TGCAGCGTTGGGGGAGGGGAGAGGGACATTCAGTACTTC; v_gene: TRBV29-1; abundance: -; j_gene: TRBJ2-4; d_gene: TRBD2
CDR3aa: CASSIADGGRNNYGYTF; CDR3nt: TGTGCCAGTAGTATAGCCGACGGGGGACGGAACAACTATGGCTACACCTTC; v_gene: TRBV19; abundance: -; j_gene: TRBJ1-2; d_gene: -
CDR3aa: CASSLSQGSSYEQYF; CDR3nt: TGTGCCAGCAGTTTATCACAGGGGAGCTCCTACGAGCAGTACTTC; v_gene: TRBV27; abundance: -; j_gene: TRBJ2-7; d_gene: TRBD1
CDR3aa: CASRGWRNSYEQYF; CDR3nt: TGTGCCAGCAGGGGATGGCGGAACTCCTACGAGCAGTACTTC; v_gene: TRBV28; abundance: -; j_gene: TRBJ2-7; d_gene: -
CDR3aa: CAWSLFAAHEQYF; CDR3nt: TGTGCCTGGAGCCTCTTTGCCGCCCACGAGCAGTACTTC; v_gene: TRBV30; abundance: -; j_gene: TRBJ2-7; d_gene: -
CDR3aa: CASRAFRATNEKLFF; CDR3nt: TGTGCCAGCCGGGCCTTCAGGGCAACTAATGAAAAACTGTTTTTT; v_gene: TRBV2; abundance: -; j_gene: TRBJ1-4; d_gene: -
CDR3aa: CASSYTGNYGYTF; CDR3nt: TGTGCCAGCAGTTACACAGGGAACTATGGCTACACCTTC; v_gene: TRBV6-5; abundance: -; j_gene: TRBJ1-2; d_gene: -
CDR3aa: CASSPLTTDTQYF; CDR3nt: TGTGCCAGCAGCCCTCTGACCACAGATACGCAGTATTTT; v_gene: TRBV9; abundance: -; j_gene: TRBJ2-3; d_gene: -
CDR3aa: CATSRDQGVVGNQPQHF; CDR3nt: TGTGCCACCAGCAGAGATCAAGGGGTAGTAGGCAATCAGCCCCAGCATTTT; v_gene: TRBV15; abundance: -; j_gene: TRBJ1-5; d_gene: -
CDR3aa: CASSLDLGSTYGYTF; CDR3nt: TGTGCCAGCAGCTTAGATTTAGGGAGCACCTATGGCTACACCTTC; v_gene: TRBV11-2; abundance: -; j_gene: TRBJ1-2; d_gene: -
CDR3aa: CASSRDYTDTQYF; CDR3nt: TGTGCCAGCAGCCGGGACTACACAGATACGCAGTATTTT; v_gene: TRBV5-6; abundance: -; j_gene: TRBJ2-3; d_gene: TRBD2
CDR3aa: CASSSGRREQYF; CDR3nt: TGTGCCAGCAGTTCAGGGAGGAGAGAGCAGTACTTC; v_gene: TRBV27; abundance: -; j_gene: TRBJ2-7; d_gene: -
CDR3aa: CASSLGGAGYGYTF; CDR3nt: TGTGCCAGCAGTTTAGGGGGGGCTGGGTATGGCTACACCTTC; v_gene: TRBV27; abundance: -; j_gene: TRBJ1-2; d_gene: -
CDR3aa: CASSLVGEDATNEKLFF; CDR3nt: TGTGCCAGCAGCTTAGTGGGAGAGGATGCAACTAATGAAAAACTGTTTTTT; v_gene: TRBV7-2; abundance: -; j_gene: TRBJ1-4; d_gene: -
CDR3aa: CASSSGGQGRGEQFF; CDR3nt: TGTGCCAGCAGCTCAGGGGGACAGGGGCGCGGTGAGCAGTTCTTC; v_gene: TRBV11-3; abundance: -; j_gene: TRBJ2-1; d_gene: TRBD1
CDR3aa: CASRPGLGYTEAFF; CDR3nt: TGTGCCAGCAGGCCCGGGCTTGGATACACTGAAGCTTTCTTT; v_gene: TRBV28; abundance: -; j_gene: TRBJ1-1; d_gene: -
CDR3aa: CASSARAGGSYEQYF; CDR3nt: TGTGCCAGCAGTGCCAGGGCAGGGGGATCCTACGAGCAGTACTTC; v_gene: TRBV27; abundance: -; j_gene: TRBJ2-7; d_gene: TRBD1
CDR3aa: CASSLSSRRTDTQYF; CDR3nt: TGTGCCAGCAGCTTAAGTAGCAGAAGGACAGATACGCAGTATTTT; v_gene: TRBV7-2; abundance: -; j_gene: TRBJ2-3; d_gene: -
CDR3aa: CASSTLAGGPIGELFF; CDR3nt: TGTGCCAGTAGTACTTTAGCGGGAGGGCCGATCGGGGAGCTGTTTTTT; v_gene: TRBV19; abundance: -; j_gene: TRBJ2-2; d_gene: TRBD2
CDR3aa: CASSELMRAHYGYTF; CDR3nt: TGTGCCAGCAGTGAATTGATGAGGGCCCACTATGGCTACACCTTC; v_gene: TRBV6-1; abundance: once; j_gene: TRBJ1-2; d_gene: -